This note documents a single T cell receptor beta chain sequence. Antigen unknown. Blood CD8+ and CD4+ T cells underwent high-throughput TCR beta sequencing. The multiple sclerosis control group comprised treatment-naive patients with stable or active relapsing-remitting disease. The data derive from a study of CD8 T cells in Susac syndrome. CDR1 MNHEY and CDR2 SMNVEV come from the germline V gene (reference sequence). Trimming removed 0 bases at V and 4 bases at J, with 9 bases between. The CDR3 totals 14 residues. With random hexamers, roughly 0.5 to 1 ug RNA was reverse transcribed. Multiplex immunoSEQ PCR targeted 54 Vbeta and 13 Jbeta TCR beta segments. Using its own MiXCR run on the immunoSEQ multiplex PCR reads, TCRdb lists one record per CDR3 protein. This sample has about 280,000 distinct CDR3 sequences, with approximately 84% found just once. The study, taken as a whole, reports: It was acknowledged in the study that the number of individuals who were included in its TCR sequencing and HLA analysis was relatively small.

Sequencing was carried out using CD8+ T cells from PBMCs. The chain joins TRBV27 to TRBJ1-1, with D tentatively TRBD1 (5 bases). The sequence came from a human donor with multiple sclerosis. The CDR3 DNA sequence: TGTGCCAGCAGTTTATCCGTGAGGGGCACTGAAGCTTTCTTT. Translating gives CASSLSVRGTEAFF.